The TCR beta chain under discussion was sequenced for a study of OX40 agonist ivuxolimab in advanced cancers. Notes on the research overall: Ivuxolimab was a fully human IgG2 agonistic monoclonal antibody targeting the costimulatory receptor OX40 (CD134). The monotherapy dose-escalation portion (N ≈ 56 patients) of the phase I ivuxolimab trial is reported in the paper. Of the 52 patients in dose escalation, 19 had hepatocellular carcinoma, some 15 had melanoma, 9 had renal cell carcinoma and 9 had head and neck cancer. The dose-escalation cohort was almost 85% male with a mean age of roughly 60 years, ranging from about 23 to 85. The point of sequencing TCRbeta in the periphery was to test whether ivuxolimab changed TCR sequence diversity and drove clonal T-cell expansion. Intravenous ivuxolimab was administered to patients every 2 weeks at six dose levels: 0.01, 0.1, 0.3, 1.5, 3 and 10 mg/kg. Prior anti-PD-1, anti-PD-L1 or anti-CTLA-4 therapy was permitted, and checkpoint inhibitors had been received by roughly 40% of dose-escalation patients. Three dose-escalation patients achieved partial responses, one with hepatocellular carcinoma and two with cutaneous melanoma. Beyond this particular receptor, the publication reports: Low levels of normalized T-cell clonal expansion were also seen in some patients who did not respond. Antigen specificity was not determined for the clonally expanded peripheral T cells. In partial responders in the 0.1-3.0 mg/kg groups, normalized peripheral clonal expansion was found to be among the lowest, especially among CD8+ T cells. At doses of 0.1 to 3.0 mg/kg, clonal expansion of both CD4+ and CD8+ T cells in blood was seen between baseline and week 6. After ivuxolimab, expanded clones were on average more numerous among CD8+ T cells than among CD4+ T cells.

Details on this clone: Its binding antigen is unknown. No quality values exist for individual bases; no much larger clone is one base distant.

Genomic DNA was extracted from sorted cells for sequencing of the TCRbeta CDR3 region. The immunoSEQ Assay was used for sequencing of TCRbeta CDR3 regions. Sourced from immuneACCESS, this table was stored by TCRdb with only in-frame sequences that have V and J called. A share of the clones is absent; for the studies checked, an unresolved V gene accounts for under half, and the remainder has no known explanation. Present in this sample are over 55,000 clones, approximately 91% of which were seen just once. Less than 2.5% of the sample comes from the top ten. The trial excluded patients who had a history of autoimmune disease or were on systemic immunosuppression. In every dose cohort, peripheral blood was drawn for TCR sequencing at baseline, cycle 4 day 1, and cycle 7 day 1. The samples were taken from a phase I, first-in-human, multicenter, open-label dose-escalation trial of ivuxolimab. Adults with locally advanced or metastatic head and neck squamous cell, hepatocellular, melanoma or renal cell carcinoma were enrolled in the trial. Before TCR sequencing, CD4+ and CD8+ T cells were separately sorted from peripheral blood.

CDR1 and CDR2, looked up from the germline V gene, are SGHRS and YFSETQ. From its cysteine to its phenylalanine, the CDR3 spans 15 amino acids. Here the CDR3 DNA is all that survives: 45 bases in frame from base 1. The junction shows trimming of 0 bases on V and 2 bases on J, plus 9 bases between the germline ends. Sequencing was performed on CD4+ or CD8+ T cells sorted from blood, taken in a trial of the OX40 agonist ivuxolimab. This receptor was obtained from an adult with an advanced solid tumor such as melanoma, head and neck, liver or kidney cancer. The sequence is built from TRBV5-1 and TRBJ1-5; the D gene is unclear. The DNA sequence follows: TGCGCCAGCAGCTTGGGCCCGGTAGGCAATCAGCCCCAGCATTTT. It specifies CASSLGPVGNQPQHF.